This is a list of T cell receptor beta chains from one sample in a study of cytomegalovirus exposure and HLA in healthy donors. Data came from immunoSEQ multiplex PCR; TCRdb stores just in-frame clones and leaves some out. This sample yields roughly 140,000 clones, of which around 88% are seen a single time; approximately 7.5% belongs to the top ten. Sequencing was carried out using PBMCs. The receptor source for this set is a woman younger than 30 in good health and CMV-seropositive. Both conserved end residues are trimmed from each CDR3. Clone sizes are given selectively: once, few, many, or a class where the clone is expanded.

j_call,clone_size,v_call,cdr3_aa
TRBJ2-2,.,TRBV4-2,ASSHAPLAGGTGELF
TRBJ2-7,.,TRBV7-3,ASSLKREVHEQY
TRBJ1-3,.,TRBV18,ASSPPGGGAGNTIY
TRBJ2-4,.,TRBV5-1,ASSSPGGKNIQY
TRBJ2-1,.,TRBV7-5,ARSLGTREGSSYNEQF
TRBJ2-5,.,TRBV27,ASSLIAYPPTQY
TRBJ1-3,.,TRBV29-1,SAGRTGNTIY
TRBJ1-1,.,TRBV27,ASRRTGGEAF
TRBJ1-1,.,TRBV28,ASSPGQGVAEAF
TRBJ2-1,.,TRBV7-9,ASSFGQGTGEQF
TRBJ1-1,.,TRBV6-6,ASRTVGRAF
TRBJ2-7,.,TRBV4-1,ASSQGLAGVLSEQY
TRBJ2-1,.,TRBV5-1,ASSSGGTDPYEQF
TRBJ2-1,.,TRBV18,ASSTDRGGNEQF
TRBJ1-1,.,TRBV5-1,ASSLGANTEAF
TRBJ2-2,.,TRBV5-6,ASSSPGTGISGELF
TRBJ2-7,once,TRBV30,AWSQTSGGYEQY
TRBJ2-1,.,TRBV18,ASSPRTAYNEQF
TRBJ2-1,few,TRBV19,ASRGQGYNEQF
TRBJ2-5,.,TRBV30,AWSVTTSSWEGETQY
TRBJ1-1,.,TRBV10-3,AITPRQDTEAF
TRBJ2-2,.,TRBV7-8,ASTKGLAGGLTGELF
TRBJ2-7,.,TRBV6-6,ASMRGQGYEQY
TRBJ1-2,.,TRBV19,ASSLGLPGYGYT
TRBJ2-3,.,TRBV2,ASSRLAADTQY
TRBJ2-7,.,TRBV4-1,ASSHGTGLYEQY
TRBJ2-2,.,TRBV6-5,ASTRTGGGGELF
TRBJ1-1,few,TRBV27,ASSLLWTGAKPEAF
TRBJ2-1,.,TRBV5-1,ASSSATGREGEQF
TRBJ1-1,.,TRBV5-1,ASSLLQGAVDEAF
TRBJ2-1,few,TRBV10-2,ASSDEEGYNEQF
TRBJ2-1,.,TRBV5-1,ASSFPREGSYNEQF
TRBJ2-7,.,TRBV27,ASSPRYGTTTYEQY
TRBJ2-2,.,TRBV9,ASSVGSRAGGPGELF
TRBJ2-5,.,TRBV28,ASRVGQTETQY
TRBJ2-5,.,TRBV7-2,ASSTYREETQY
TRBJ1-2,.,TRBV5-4,ASSLKGAPVGYT
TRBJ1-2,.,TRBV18,ASSPDKNYGYT
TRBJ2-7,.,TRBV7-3,ASSLAGTGVYEQY
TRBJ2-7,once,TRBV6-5,ASSSPTGRNSYEQY
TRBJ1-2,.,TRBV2,ASSPTGGASHT
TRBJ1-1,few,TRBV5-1,ASSLALRGTRTF
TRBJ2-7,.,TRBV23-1,AGQGDRGRPSYEQY
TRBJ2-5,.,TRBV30,AWSDRGGKTQY
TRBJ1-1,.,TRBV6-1,ASRAKQGAAEAF
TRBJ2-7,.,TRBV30,AWASGTYEQY
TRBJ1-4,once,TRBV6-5,ASSYSYRGNEKLF
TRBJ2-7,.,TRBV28,ATDDSTYEQY
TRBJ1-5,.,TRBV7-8,ASSLGVGDNNQPQH
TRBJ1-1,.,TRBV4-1,ASSQEDRGLTEAF
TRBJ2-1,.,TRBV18,ASSPPDRLPNEQF